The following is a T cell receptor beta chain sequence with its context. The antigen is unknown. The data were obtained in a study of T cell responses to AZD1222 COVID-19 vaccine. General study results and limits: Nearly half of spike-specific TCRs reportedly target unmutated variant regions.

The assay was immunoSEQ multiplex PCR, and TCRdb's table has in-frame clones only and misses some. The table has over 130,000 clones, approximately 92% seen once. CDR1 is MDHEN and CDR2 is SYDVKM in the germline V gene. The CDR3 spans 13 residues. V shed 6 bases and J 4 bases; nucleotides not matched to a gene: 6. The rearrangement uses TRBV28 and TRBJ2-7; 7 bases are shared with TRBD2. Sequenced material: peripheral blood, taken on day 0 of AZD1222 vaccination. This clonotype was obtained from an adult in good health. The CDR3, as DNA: TGTGCCAGCAGCAGCGGGAATAAATACGAGCAGTACTTC. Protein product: CASSSGNKYEQYF.